Following are 26 T cell receptor beta chains from one sample sequenced in a study of neurological immune-mediated disorders. TCRdb used MiXCR to reprocess the 5' RACE reads, holding one entry per CDR3 protein. In the table there are about 36,000 distinct CDR3 sequences, 10% of which are singletons. The sample was PBMCs. The receptor set was obtained from a woman in her twenties or thirties with HTLV-1-associated myelopathy (HAM/TSP).

This clonotype was observed many times. The gene calls are TRBV5-1 and TRBJ1-5; the D is unclear. CDR1 is SGHRS, CDR2 YFSETQ, per germline. V was clipped by 4 bases and J by 0 bases, with 14 bases between them. The CDR3 contains 16 residues. Written as DNA, the CDR3 is TGCGCCAGCAGCCCGGACCCCGGATATAGCAATCAGCCCCAGCATTTT. Its protein product is CASSPDPGYSNQPQHF.

The table lists this clonotype with many counts. J is TRBJ1-2 and V is TRBV5-1; D is perhaps TRBD1 (6 bases). The CDR3 extends over 15 amino acids. Germline-derived CDR1 and CDR2 are SGHRS and YFSETQ. Trimming shortened V by 4 bases and J by 5 bases, and 18 bases separated the two germline ends. The CDR3 here is CASSPKPTGQYGYTF. CDR3 bases: TGCGCCAGCAGCCCGAAACCTACTGGACAGTATGGCTACACCTTC.

This clonotype showed up many times. The chain couples TRBV10-3 to TRBJ2-2; no clear D. CDR3 size: 12 residues. Between the trimmed V and J ends, which lost 5 bases and 6 bases, there was a span of 7 bases. CDR1 ENHRY and CDR2 SYGVKD come from the germline V gene. CDR3 residues: CAISRVAGELFF. The CDR3 region has the DNA TGTGCCATCAGTAGGGTCGCCGGGGAGCTGTTTTTT.

The chain uses TRBV20-1 and TRBJ1-5; D is undetermined. The germline gives CDR1 DFQATT, CDR2 SNEGSKA (reference sequence). Trimming removed 1 base from V and 7 bases from J, with 8 bases in between. The CDR3 has 12 residues. Here the CDR3 DNA reads TGCAGTGCTAGAGGTTTGACCCAGCCCCAGCATTTT. Amino acids: CSARGLTQPQHF.

This clonotype was observed at least ten times. This chain uses TRBV7-6 with TRBJ2-1, with D unclear. CDR3 length equals 15 residues. Germline CDR1 and CDR2: SGHVS and FNYEAQ. The germline V and J ends were trimmed by 5 bases and 2 bases, with 13 bases remaining between them. CDR3 residues: CASSPGPSTYNEQFF. DNA for the CDR3: TGTGCCAGCAGCCCCGGCCCTAGTACCTACAATGAGCAGTTCTTC.

This clonotype is judged medium-sized (0.01 to 0.1%). The rearrangement joins TRBV15 to TRBJ1-3; D gene uncertain. CDR1 and CDR2 (germline): LNHNV, YYDKDF (reference sequence). The CDR3 extends over 15 amino acids. Trimming cost V 1 base and J 0 bases, with 7 bases left between them. CDR3 nucleotides: TGTGCCACCAGCAGAGGAGGGAGCTCTGGAAACACCATATATTTT. Protein: CATSRGGSSGNTIYF.

This clonotype appeared many times. The chain is built from TRBV20-1 and TRBJ2-1, with D perhaps being TRBD1 or TRBD2 (5 bases each). V gave up 1 base and J gave up 8 bases, with 18 bases separating them. CDR1 is DFQATT and CDR2 is SNEGSKA in the germline V gene (reference sequence). The CDR3 extends over 15 amino acids. In nucleotides, the CDR3 is TGCAGTGCTAGAGTTCCGGGACCGACCAAGTATGAGCAGTTCTTC. Protein sequence: CSARVPGPTKYEQFF.

The table lists this clonotype with many counts. This CDR3 is CASSKLQGFGTDTQYF. The DNA of the CDR3 is TGCGCCAGCAGCAAACTACAGGGTTTTGGCACAGATACGCAGTATTTT. J is TRBJ2-3 and V is TRBV5-1; tentatively, D is TRBD1 (6 bases). This CDR3 is 16 amino acids long. The germline CDR1 and CDR2 sequences are SGHRS and YFSETQ. The V end was cut by 4 bases, the J end by 1 base, with 16 bases between.

The chain carries TRBV19 and TRBJ1-3; D is unresolved. The ends were cut back, 4 bases at V and 0 bases at J, with 7 bases in the middle. Per the germline V gene, CDR1 is LNHDA and CDR2 is SQIVND (reference sequence). The CDR3 loop spans 14 amino acids. CDR3 nucleotide sequence: TGTGCCAGTAGTACCTTAAACTCTGGAAACACCATATATTTT. It translates to CASSTLNSGNTIYF.

This clonotype has only a few counts. This chain uses TRBV20-1 with TRBJ1-3; TRBD1 matches at 9 bases. The CDR3 consists of 16 residues. V trimming: 3 bases; J trimming: 0 bases; junction bases outside the gene matches: 6. Germline values: CDR1 DFQATT, CDR2 SNEGSKA (reference sequence). The CDR3 region is CSASRRQGVSGNTIYF. The CDR3 DNA is TGCAGTGCTAGCAGGAGACAGGGGGTCTCTGGAAACACCATATATTTT.

There are many counts of this clonotype. The V call is TRBV20-1, the J call TRBJ1-3, with D hard to call. The length of the CDR3 is 16 residues. Germline V gene lookup returns CDR1 DFQATT and CDR2 SNEGSKA (reference sequence). Trimming left V 4 bases short and J 0 bases short, with 16 bases between. The CDR3 coding sequence is TGCAGTGCTACCCAGTGGTCCCCAAGCTCTGGAAACACCATATATTTT. Encoded protein: CSATQWSPSSGNTIYF.

This clonotype was detected many times. This chain joins TRBV5-1 and TRBJ2-7; D call uncertain. The CDR3 loop spans 12 amino acids. Between the trimmed V and J ends, which lost 4 bases and 0 bases, there was a span of 5 bases. Germline V gene sequence: CDR1 SGHRS, CDR2 YFSETQ. The CDR3 region has the DNA TGCGCCAGCAGCCAAAACTCCTACGAGCAGTACTTC. As protein: CASSQNSYEQYF.

Ten or more counts support this clonotype. V gene TRBV20-1 combines with J gene TRBJ1-5; D gene uncertain. The CDR3 consists of 14 residues. Trimming removed 6 bases at V and 7 bases at J, with 19 bases between. CDR1 and CDR2 from the germline V gene are DFQATT and SNEGSKA (reference sequence). CDR3 coding DNA: TGCAGTGCCGTGGGGAGGGTATTGGGACAGCCCCAGCATTTT. Protein: CSAVGRVLGQPQHF.

The chain combines TRBV5-1 with TRBJ1-1; D might be TRBD1 (5 bases). This CDR3 comprises 12 residues. Germline V CDR1 and CDR2: SGHRS, YFSETQ. With 5 bases removed from V and 5 bases from J, the gap between germline ends came to 10 bases. The CDR3 here is CASRWDETEAFF. CDR3 in DNA: TGCGCCAGCAGGTGGGACGAAACTGAAGCTTTCTTT.

This clonotype was counted ten times or more. The chain combines TRBV2 with TRBJ2-1; D ambiguous. Looked up from germline, CDR1 is SNHLY and CDR2 is FYNNEI. The CDR3 has 12 residues. The germline V and J ends were trimmed by 1 base and 6 bases, with 4 bases remaining between them. The CDR3 DNA is TGTGCCAGCAGTGAAGGTTTCAATGAGCAGTTCTTC. The encoded protein is CASSEGFNEQFF. Using reference TRBV2 and TRBJ2-1 for the parts outside the CDR3, the full variable domain is EPEVTQTPSHQVTQMGQEVILRCVPISNHLYFYWYRQILGQKVEFLVSFYNNEISEKSEIFDDQFSVERPDGSNFTLKIRSTKLEDSAMYFCASSEGFNEQFFGPGTRLTVL.

This clonotype was picked up many times. CDR3 protein: CSARQGAGGYTF. The CDR3 coding sequence is TGCAGTGCTAGACAGGGGGCGGGTGGCTACACCTTC. J is TRBJ1-2 and V is TRBV20-1, with TRBD1 matching over 8 bases. The germline V gene has CDR1 DFQATT and CDR2 SNEGSKA (reference sequence). This CDR3 contains 12 residues. The trim removed 2 bases at V and 7 bases at J, leaving 3 bases unmatched.

This clonotype was seen more than once but under ten times. The chain couples TRBV7-8 to TRBJ1-4, with unresolved D. The CDR3 is made up of 14 amino acids. Trimming shortened V by 7 bases and J by 5 bases, and 14 bases separated the two germline ends. From germline, CDR1 is SGHVS and CDR2 FQNEAQ. CDR3 residues: CASKPGRLNEKLFF. CDR3 bases: TGTGCCAGCAAACCTGGACGGTTAAATGAAAAACTGTTTTTT. The entire variable domain, with the rest obtained from reference TRBV7-8 and TRBJ1-4, is as follows: GAGVSQSPRYKVAKRGQDVALRCDPISGHVSLFWYQQALGQGPEFLTYFQNEAQLDKSGLPSDRFFAERPEGSVSTLKIQRTQQEDSAVYLCASKPGRLNEKLFFGSGTQLSVL.

This clonotype was observed many times. This rearrangement joins TRBV5-1 to TRBJ2-2; a possible D gene is TRBD1 (6 bases). Trimming shortened V by 5 bases and J by 5 bases, and 10 bases separated the two germline ends. This CDR3 is built from 13 residues. The V gene's germline CDR1 is SGHRS and CDR2 YFSETQ. CDR3 sequence (DNA): TGCGCCAGCAGTACAGGGAAGACCGGGGAGCTGTTTTTT. Its protein is CASSTGKTGELFF.

At least ten counts were recorded for this clonotype. V usage is TRBV20-1 and J usage is TRBJ2-7, with D unresolved. The CDR3 loop spans 14 amino acids. Germline CDR1 is DFQATT and CDR2 is SNEGSKA (reference sequence). Trimming stripped 3 bases from V and 0 bases from J, with 12 bases between. This CDR3 reads CSASLGFNSYEQYF. CDR3 DNA: TGCAGTGCTAGTCTCGGCTTCAACTCCTACGAGCAGTACTTC.

This clonotype was detected ten times or more. The V gene is TRBV5-1, the J gene TRBJ1-2; D is unclear. Germline V CDR1 and CDR2: SGHRS, YFSETQ. This CDR3 has 13 residues. The V and J ends lost 2 bases and 4 bases respectively, with 9 bases between them. CDR3 region: CASSFDGSYGYTF. The CDR3 coding sequence is TGCGCCAGCAGCTTCGACGGATCCTATGGCTACACCTTC. Looking up the rest from reference TRBV5-1 and TRBJ1-2 gives the full variable domain: KAGVTQTPRYLIKTRGQQVTLSCSPISGHRSVSWYQQTPGQGLQFLFEYFSETQRNKGNFPGRFSGRQFSNSRSEMNVSTLELGDSALYLCASSFDGSYGYTFGSGTRLTVV.

At least ten counts were recorded for this clonotype. The chain combines TRBV20-1 with TRBJ1-4; TRBD1 matches 7 bases. Germline V lookup: CDR1 DFQATT, CDR2 SNEGSKA (reference sequence). This CDR3 comprises 15 residues. V lost 4 bases, J lost 3 bases, and 8 bases stayed unmatched. CDR3 residues: CSATIAGTANEKLFF. The CDR3 DNA reads TGCAGTGCTACGATTGCCGGGACAGCTAATGAAAAACTGTTTTTT.

At least ten counts were recorded for this clonotype. The V and J genes are TRBV19 and TRBJ2-1, with 8 positions matching TRBD1. The V and J ends lost 4 bases and 0 bases, in that order; junction bases with no gene match: 5. There are 16 residues in the CDR3. CDR1 is LNHDA, CDR2 SQIVND, per germline (reference sequence). The CDR3, as DNA: TGTGCCAGTAGTAGGACAGGGATGAGCTCCTACAATGAGCAGTTCTTC. It specifies CASSRTGMSSYNEQFF.

This clonotype was seen repeatedly, ten times or more. The V and J genes are TRBV7-9 and TRBJ2-1; D possibly corresponds to TRBD2 (5 bases). The CDR3 runs to 12 residues. Germline CDR1 reads SEHNR; CDR2 reads FQNEAQ (reference sequence). The V and J ends lost 4 bases and 9 bases respectively, with 10 bases between them. CDR3 sequence reads: CASSYIASEQFF. DNA of the CDR3: TGTGCCAGCAGCTACATAGCGAGTGAGCAGTTCTTC.

The rearrangement links TRBV20-1 to TRBJ2-5, with D unresolved. Germline values: CDR1 DFQATT, CDR2 SNEGSKA (reference sequence). Trimming stripped 3 bases from V and 3 bases from J, with 8 bases between. The CDR3 has 12 residues. The CDR3 nucleotides read TGCAGTGCTAGTAATAGGGAAGAGACCCAGTACTTC. Its protein is CSASNREETQYF.

At least ten counts were recorded for this clonotype. The rearrangement uses TRBV29-1 and TRBJ1-2; TRBD1 matches 8 bases. Germline values: CDR1 SQVTM, CDR2 ANQGSEA. V lost 2 bases, J lost 7 bases, and 6 bases stayed unmatched. The CDR3 sequence is 13 residues long. The CDR3 spells CSVERAGGFGYTF. In DNA, the CDR3 is TGCAGCGTTGAAAGGGCAGGGGGCTTTGGCTACACCTTC.

This clonotype was seen repeatedly, ten times or more. The CDR3 region is CASSQWTTSSTDTQYF. Here the CDR3 DNA reads TGTGCCAGCAGCCAGTGGACAACCTCTAGCACAGATACGCAGTATTTT. The chain is built from TRBV7-2 and TRBJ2-3, with D perhaps matching TRBD1 (5 bases). Germline CDR1 and CDR2: SGHTA and FQGNSA. The CDR3 length is 16 residues. With 5 bases removed from V and 0 bases from J, the gap between germline ends came to 15 bases.